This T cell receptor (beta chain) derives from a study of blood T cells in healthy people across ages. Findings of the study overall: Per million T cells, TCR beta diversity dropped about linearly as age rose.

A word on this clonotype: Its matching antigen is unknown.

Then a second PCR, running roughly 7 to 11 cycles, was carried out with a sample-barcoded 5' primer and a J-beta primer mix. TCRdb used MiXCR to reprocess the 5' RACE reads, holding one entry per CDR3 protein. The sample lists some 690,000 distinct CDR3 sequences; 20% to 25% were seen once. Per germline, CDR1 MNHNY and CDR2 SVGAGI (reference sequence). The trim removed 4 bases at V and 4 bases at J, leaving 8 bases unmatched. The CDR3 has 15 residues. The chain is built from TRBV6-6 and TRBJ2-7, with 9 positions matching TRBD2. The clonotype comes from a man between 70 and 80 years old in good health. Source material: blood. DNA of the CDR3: TGTGCCAGCAGTTCCTATAGCGGGGGAGGATACGAGCAGTACTTC. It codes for CASSSYSGGGYEQYF.